The 14 T cell receptor beta chains below all came from one sample that was sequenced in a study of CD8+CD57+ T cells in acquired aplastic anemia. Using genomic DNA as the template, TCR beta VDJ and CDR3 profiling was carried out. TCRdb itself ran the reads through MiXCR, one entry per CDR3 protein. The repertoire holds 270,000 or so distinct CDR3 sequences, 82% seen once, with roughly two fifths in the top ten. Patients included in sequencing had previously demonstrated CD8+CD57+ cell expansion by flow cytometry. Sequencing input: sorted CD4+, CD8+, or CD8+CD57+ T cells (not recorded which) from PBMCs. Source of these receptors: a human donor with aplastic anemia.

Remarks on this clonotype: Since a much larger clone is just one base distant, this may be a read error. J is TRBJ1-1 and V is TRBV7-9; no clear D. CDR3 length: 15 residues. The V gene's germline CDR1 is SEHNR and CDR2 FQNEAQ (reference sequence). V dropped 11 bases and J dropped 14 bases, with 33 bases sitting between them. The CDR3 DNA reads TGTGCCTACGAGGTAGCGGCGAACCAAGAGACCCAGTACTTCTTT. Encoded protein: CAYEVAANQETQYFF. The full variable domain, with the rest looked up from reference TRBV7-9 and TRBJ1-1, is DTGVSQNPRHKITKRGQNVTFRCDPISEHNRLYWYRQTLGQGPEFLTYFQNEAQLEKSRLLSDRFSAERPKGSFSTLEIQRTEQGDSAMYLCAYEVAANQETQYFFGQGTRLTVV.

The chain is built from TRBV25-1 and TRBJ1-1; the D gene is possibly TRBD1 (5 bases). The germline gives CDR1 MGHDK, CDR2 SYGVNS. V shed 3 bases and J shed 5 bases, with 10 bases lying between them. The CDR3 sequence is 13 residues long. The CDR3 nucleotides are TGTGCCAGCAGTGATGGGGGTAGGACTGAAGCTTTCTTT. This encodes CASSDGGRTEAFF.

This clonotype was seen many times. The V gene is TRBV7-2, the J gene TRBJ2-2; weak D call: TRBD1 (6 bases). This CDR3 region has 17 residues. Germline V gene sequence: CDR1 SGHTA, CDR2 FQGNSA. Between the trimmed V and J ends, which lost 2 bases and 0 bases, there was a span of 13 bases. The CDR3 region has the DNA TGTGCCAGCAGCTTAATACCGTCAGGGGCGAACACCGGGGAGCTGTTTTTT. Residues: CASSLIPSGANTGELFF.

Comment on this clonotype: At one of its ends the junction is not consistent with the germline gene, which may arise from a read error. The gene calls are TRBV7-9 and TRBJ1-3; D is unclear. The CDR3 sequence is 14 residues long. CDR1 SEHNR and CDR2 FQNEAQ come from the germline V gene (reference sequence). This chain's CDR3 is CASSPTGSWGAIQF. The CDR3 DNA follows: TGTGCCAGCAGCCCAACGGGGTCTTGGGGAGCCATACAGTTT.

This chain uses TRBV4-1 with TRBJ2-1; D may match TRBD1 or TRBD2 (5 bases each). V shed 3 bases and J shed 0 bases, with 12 bases lying between them. Germline CDR1 is MGHRA and CDR2 is YSYEKL. The CDR3 runs to 16 residues. The DNA of the CDR3 is TGCGCCAGCAGCCAGGGACCGAGGAGCTCCTACAATGAGCAGTTCTTC. Amino acid sequence: CASSQGPRSSYNEQFF.

This clonotype has a handful of counts. The chain employs TRBV10-3 and TRBJ2-7, with TRBD2 matching over 7 bases. Trimming took 6 bases from V and 6 from J; bases not matched to a gene: 8. The length of the CDR3 is 13 residues. From germline, CDR1 is ENHRY and CDR2 SYGVKD. The CDR3 coding sequence is TGTGCCATCAGGGCCGGGACGGGAGGCGAGCAGTACTTC. Translating it yields CAIRAGTGGEQYF.

This clonotype has only one observation. The rearrangement uses TRBV15 and TRBJ2-5; D gene uncertain. The CDR3 is 14 residues long. V shed 6 bases and J shed 2 bases, with 13 bases lying between them. Germline assignment: CDR1 LNHNV and CDR2 YYDKDF (reference sequence). The CDR3 DNA reads TGTGCCACCAGGGGCGGCAGCGCGCAAGAGACCCAGTACTTC. Residues: CATRGGSAQETQYF.

Concerning this clonotype: The conserved phenylalanine or tryptophan is not found at the CDR3 terminus, so this likely reflects a read error. The rearrangement uses TRBV7-9 and TRBJ2-1; 8 bases line up with TRBD2. Germline CDR1 and CDR2: SEHNR and FQNEAQ (reference sequence). The CDR3 totals 16 residues. The CDR3 bases are TGTGGCAGCAGCTTTAAAAGAAGCGGGGGCAGCGATGCGCAGTTCCTC. This translates into CGSSFKRSGGSDAQFL.

V gene TRBV4-1 combines with J gene TRBJ1-2; D gene unclear. Between the trimmed V and J ends, which lost 3 bases and 3 bases, there was a span of 14 bases. This CDR3 has 15 amino acids. Germline V gene data show CDR1 as MGHRA and CDR2 as YSYEKL. CDR3 residues: CASSQGRGMDYGYTF. The CDR3 bases are TGCGCCAGCAGCCAGGGCCGGGGTATGGACTATGGCTACACCTTC.

The gene calls are TRBV9 and TRBJ1-1; a weak D match, TRBD1 (5 bases). This CDR3 is built from 15 residues. V was shortened by 0 bases and J by 12 bases, with 21 bases between the two germline ends. Per germline, CDR1 SGDLS and CDR2 YYNGEE. The CDR3 sequence: CASSVEGVSSQDSFF. In DNA, the CDR3 is TGTGCCAGCAGCGTAGAAGGGGTTTCGTCGCAGGACTCTTTCTTT.

The chain combines TRBV7-4 with TRBJ2-1; TRBD1 agrees at 8 bases. Per germline, CDR1 SGHVT and CDR2 SQSDAQ. Trimming cost V 9 bases and J 11 bases; bases outside gene matches: 18. The CDR3 is made up of 15 amino acids. The chain's CDR3 is CASSIAGTGYEQQFF. The CDR3 DNA reads TGTGCCAGTAGTATCGCGGGGACAGGCTACGAGCAGCAGTTCTTC.

A note on this clonotype: The junction does not match germline at one end; this may be a read error. The CDR3 loop reads CASSLTWGAKNEQFF. CDR3 bases: TGTGCCAGCAGCTTAACCTGGGGGGCCAAGAATGAGCAGTTCTTC. The chain uses TRBV15 and TRBJ2-1; TRBD1 or TRBD2 may be the D gene (6 bases each). The germline gives CDR1 LNHNV, CDR2 YYDKDF (reference sequence). The CDR3 is made up of 15 amino acids.

The genes are TRBV10-3 and TRBJ2-1; possibly TRBD2 for D (6 bases). V was cut by 10 bases and J by 0 bases, with 7 bases left in between. There are 12 residues in the CDR3. Germline V gene data show CDR1 as ENHRY and CDR2 as SYGVKD. CDR3 loop: CASGISYNEQFF. CDR3 DNA sequence: TGTGCCAGCGGGATCTCCTACAATGAGCAGTTCTTC.

Note on this clonotype: Likely a read error: the CDR3 ends without its conserved phenylalanine or tryptophan. The DNA is omitted, as the CDR3 cannot be located on it reliably, and the CDR3 follows TCRdb's listing. The CDR3 here is CASGGPGSRGYD. The chain links TRBV7-9 to TRBJ2-4; the table gives TRBD1 as D, unverified against the DNA. The germline V gene encodes CDR1 SEHNR and CDR2 FQNEAQ (reference sequence). The CDR3 length is 12 residues, termini included.